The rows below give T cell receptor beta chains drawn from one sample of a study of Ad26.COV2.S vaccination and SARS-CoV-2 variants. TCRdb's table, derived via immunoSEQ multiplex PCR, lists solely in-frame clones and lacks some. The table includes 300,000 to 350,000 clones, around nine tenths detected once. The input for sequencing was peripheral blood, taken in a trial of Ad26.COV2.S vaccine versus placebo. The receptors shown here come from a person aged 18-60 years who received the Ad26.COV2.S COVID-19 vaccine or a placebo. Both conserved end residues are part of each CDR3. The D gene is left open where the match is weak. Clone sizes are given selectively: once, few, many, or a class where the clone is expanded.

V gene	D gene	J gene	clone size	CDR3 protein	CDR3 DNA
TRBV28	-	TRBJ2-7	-	CASSVRTEGYEQYF	TGTGCCAGCAGTGTCCGGACAGAGGGCTACGAGCAGTACTTC
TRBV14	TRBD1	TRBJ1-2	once	CASSQVGGQGQGSVGYTF	TGTGCCAGCAGCCAAGTAGGGGGCCAAGGACAGGGCTCTGTTGGCTACACCTTC
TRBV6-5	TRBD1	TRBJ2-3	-	CASSWGQGGDTQYF	TGTGCCAGCAGTTGGGGACAGGGAGGAGATACGCAGTATTTT
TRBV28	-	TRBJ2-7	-	CASSLPLRGRAPYEQYF	TGTGCCAGCAGTTTACCTCTTAGGGGGAGGGCCCCCTACGAGCAGTACTTC
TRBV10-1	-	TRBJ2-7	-	CASSEAQTNYEQYF	TGCGCCAGCAGTGAAGCCCAGACGAACTACGAGCAGTACTTC
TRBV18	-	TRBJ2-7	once	CASSPRARGEQYF	TGTGCCAGCTCACCACGGGCAAGGGGCGAGCAGTACTTC
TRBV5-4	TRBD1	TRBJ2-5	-	CASSWDRGEETQYF	TGTGCCAGCAGCTGGGACAGAGGGGAAGAGACCCAGTACTTC
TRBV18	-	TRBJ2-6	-	CASSPIEGANVLTF	TGTGCCAGCTCACCCATAGAAGGGGCCAACGTCCTGACTTTC
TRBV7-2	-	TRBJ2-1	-	CASSRNRPSEYNEQFF	TGTGCCAGCAGCAGAAACAGGCCAAGCGAATACAATGAGCAGTTCTTC
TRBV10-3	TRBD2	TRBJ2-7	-	CAISEEAGGPSYEQYF	TGTGCCATCAGTGAAGAGGCGGGAGGTCCCTCCTACGAGCAGTACTTC
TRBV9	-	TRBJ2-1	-	CASSVSSSGEQFF	TGTGCCAGCAGCGTATCTAGTTCTGGTGAGCAGTTCTTC
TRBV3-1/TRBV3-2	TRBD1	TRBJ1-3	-	CASSPTTGSGNTIYF	TGTGCCAGCAGCCCCACGACAGGGAGCGGAAACACCATATATTTT
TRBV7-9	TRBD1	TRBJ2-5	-	CASSLTGTGEETQYF	TGTGCCAGCAGCTTAACCGGGACAGGGGAGGAGACCCAGTACTTC
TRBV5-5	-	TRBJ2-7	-	CASSSGLKYEQYF	TGTGCCAGCAGCTCGGGACTTAAATACGAGCAGTACTTC
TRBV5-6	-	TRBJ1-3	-	CASTRDTSGNTIYF	TGTGCCAGCACCCGGGACACCTCTGGAAACACCATATATTTT
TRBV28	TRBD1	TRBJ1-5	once	CASSLYPGQENQPQHF	TGTGCCAGCAGTTTATACCCGGGACAGGAGAATCAGCCCCAGCATTTT
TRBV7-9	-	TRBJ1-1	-	CASSLIQGTEAFF	TGTGCCAGCAGCTTAATTCAGGGTACTGAAGCTTTCTTT
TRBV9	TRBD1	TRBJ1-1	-	CASSVRDRAVGPTEAFF	TGTGCCAGCAGCGTCCGGGACAGGGCAGTTGGGCCCACTGAAGCTTTCTTT
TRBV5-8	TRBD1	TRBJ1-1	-	CASSIWTGGWTEAFF	TGTGCCAGCAGCATTTGGACAGGGGGCTGGACTGAAGCTTTCTTT
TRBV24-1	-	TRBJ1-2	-	CATSADGINYGYTF	TGTGCCACCAGTGCTGACGGAATTAACTATGGCTACACCTTC
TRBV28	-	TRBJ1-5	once	CASRVANQPQHF	TGTGCCAGCCGAGTGGCCAATCAGCCCCAGCATTTT
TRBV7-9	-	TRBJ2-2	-	CASSLVRYDRDIDTGELFF	TGTGCCAGCAGCTTAGTCCGGTACGACCGGGACATAGACACCGGGGAGCTGTTTTTT
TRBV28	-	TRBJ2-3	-	CASRTVWGSTDTQYF	TGTGCCAGCAGGACCGTTTGGGGGAGCACAGATACGCAGTATTTT
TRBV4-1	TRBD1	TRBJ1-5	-	CASSQDRGNQPQHF	TGCGCCAGCAGCCAAGACAGGGGGAATCAGCCCCAGCATTTT
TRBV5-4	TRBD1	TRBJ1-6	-	CASSFRQGGDSPLHF	TGTGCCAGCAGCTTTAGACAGGGGGGGGATTCACCCCTCCACTTT
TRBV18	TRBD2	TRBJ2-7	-	CASSLTGTSDYEQYF	TGTGCCAGCTCACTTACCGGGACTAGCGACTACGAGCAGTACTTC
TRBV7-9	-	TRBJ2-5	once	CASSLTGFSVETQYF	TGTGCCAGCAGCTTAACAGGGTTTAGCGTAGAGACCCAGTACTTC
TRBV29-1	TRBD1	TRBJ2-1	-	CSGWTGGYNEQFF	TGCAGCGGGTGGACAGGGGGTTATAATGAGCAGTTCTTC
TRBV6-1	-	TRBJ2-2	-	CASSDGPNTGELFF	TGTGCCAGCAGTGATGGTCCGAACACCGGGGAGCTGTTTTTT
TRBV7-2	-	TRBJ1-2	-	CASRRGGAGFDYGYTF	TGTGCCAGCAGGCGGGGGGGCGCAGGATTTGACTATGGCTACACCTTC
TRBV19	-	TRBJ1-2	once	CASSIFSGNYGYTF	TGTGCCAGTAGTATTTTTTCCGGGAACTATGGCTACACCTTC
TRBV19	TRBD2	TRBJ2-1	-	CASSTLTSGTNEQFF	TGTGCCAGTAGTACCCTCACTAGCGGGACCAATGAGCAGTTCTTC
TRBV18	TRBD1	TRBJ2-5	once	CASSQGQGAETQYF	TGTGCCAGCTCACAGGGGCAGGGGGCGGAGACCCAGTACTTC
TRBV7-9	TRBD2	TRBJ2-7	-	CASSSRTSSNEQYF	TGTGCCAGCAGCTCTAGGACTAGTAGCAACGAGCAGTACTTC
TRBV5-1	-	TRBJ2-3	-	CASILYPSTDTQYF	TGCGCCAGCATCCTTTATCCATCCACAGATACGCAGTATTTT
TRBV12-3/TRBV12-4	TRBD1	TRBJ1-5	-	CASSLDRGQPQHF	TGTGCCAGCAGTTTAGACAGGGGACAGCCCCAGCATTTT
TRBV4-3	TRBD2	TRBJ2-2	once	CASSPEQRLAGWSNTGELFF	TGCGCCAGCAGCCCAGAACAAAGACTAGCGGGGTGGTCGAACACCGGGGAGCTGTTTTTT
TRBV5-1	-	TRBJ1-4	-	CASSLVAGAGEKLFF	TGCGCCAGCAGCTTGGTGGCAGGGGCGGGTGAAAAACTGTTTTTT
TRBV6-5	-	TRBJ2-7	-	CASSRPGTYEQYF	TGTGCCAGCAGTCGCCCGGGGACCTACGAGCAGTACTTC
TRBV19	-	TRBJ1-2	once	CASNGGVDYGYTF	TGTGCCAGTAACGGGGGCGTGGACTATGGCTACACCTTC
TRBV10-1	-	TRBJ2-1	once	CASSTGSPNNEQFF	TGCGCCAGCAGCACCGGGTCCCCGAACAATGAGCAGTTCTTC
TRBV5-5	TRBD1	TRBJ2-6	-	CASRPGSGQGISGANVLTF	TGTGCCAGCAGACCCGGCTCGGGACAGGGAATTTCTGGGGCCAACGTCCTGACTTTC
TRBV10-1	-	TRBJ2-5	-	CASSESRKETQYF	TGCGCCAGCAGTGAGTCTAGAAAAGAGACCCAGTACTTC
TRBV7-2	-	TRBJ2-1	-	CASSSRTSYNEQFF	TGTGCCAGCAGCTCGAGGACCTCCTACAATGAGCAGTTCTTC
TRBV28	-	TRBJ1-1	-	CASSSPSGTPNRAFF	TGTGCCAGCAGTTCACCCTCCGGGACCCCGAATCGGGCTTTCTTT
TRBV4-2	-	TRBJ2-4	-	CASSQEKEGRAKNIQYF	TGTGCCAGCAGCCAAGAGAAGGAGGGGAGGGCCAAAAACATTCAGTACTTC
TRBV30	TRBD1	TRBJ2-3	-	CACRTGGAYTQYF	TGTGCCTGTAGGACAGGGGGCGCATATACGCAGTATTTT
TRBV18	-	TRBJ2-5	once	CASSPRQGTETQYF	TGTGCCAGCTCACCACGGCAGGGCACAGAGACCCAGTACTTC
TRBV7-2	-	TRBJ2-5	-	CASSLAREETQYF	TGTGCCAGCAGCTTAGCGCGGGAAGAGACCCAGTACTTC
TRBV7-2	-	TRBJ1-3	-	CASSPGSGNTIYF	TGTGCCAGCAGCCCAGGCTCTGGAAACACCATATATTTT
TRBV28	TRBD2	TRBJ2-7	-	CASSLNGRAETSYEQYF	TGTGCCAGCAGTTTAAACGGGAGGGCCGAGACCTCCTACGAGCAGTACTTC
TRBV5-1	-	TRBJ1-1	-	CASSPGLLSSEAFF	TGCGCCAGCAGCCCGGGACTGTTAAGTTCTGAAGCTTTCTTT
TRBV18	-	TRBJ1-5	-	CASSGAEDQPQHF	TGTGCCAGCTCAGGGGCGGAGGATCAGCCCCAGCATTTT